The rows below give T cell receptor beta chains drawn from one sample of a study of cytotoxic CD8 clonotypes in ibrutinib-treated CLL. TCRdb's copy holds only in-frame clones and misses some; the assay was immunoSEQ multiplex PCR. The sample yields tens of thousands of clones, approximately 82% seen once. The material sequenced was PBMCs, taken after 24 months of ibrutinib treatment. The receptors were sampled from a human donor with chronic lymphocytic leukemia. The CDR3 runs from the conserved cysteine through the conserved F or W. A D gene is named only where the DNA matches it firmly. Clone size is not always given. Where it is, it says once, few, many or a class for expanded clones.

V gene	D gene	clone size	CDR3 length	J gene	CDR3 protein	CDR3 DNA
TRBV6-1	-	-	12	TRBJ2-2	CASSANTGELFF	TGTGCCAGCAGTGCGAACACCGGGGAGCTGTTTTTT
TRBV5-1	-	-	14	TRBJ2-2	CASSFLPTSGELFF	TGCGCCAGCAGCTTCCTCCCCACGAGCGGGGAGCTGTTTTTT
TRBV7-8	TRBD1	-	14	TRBJ2-1	CASSFRPGGYEQFF	TGTGCCAGCAGCTTTCGTCCAGGGGGCTATGAGCAGTTCTTC
TRBV4-1	-	-	15	TRBJ2-5	CASSQEGVAGETQYF	TGCGCCAGCAGCCAAGAAGGGGTAGCCGGAGAGACCCAGTACTTC
TRBV18	-	-	13	TRBJ2-1	CASSEGLYNEQFF	TGTGCCAGCTCAGAGGGACTGTACAATGAGCAGTTCTTC
TRBV11-2	TRBD2	once	14	TRBJ2-5	CASSASGKGETQYF	TGTGCCAGCAGCGCTAGCGGGAAGGGAGAGACCCAGTACTTC
TRBV11-3	TRBD2	-	16	TRBJ2-3	CASSEGLAGGSDTQYF	TGTGCCAGCAGCGAGGGACTAGCGGGAGGGTCGGATACGCAGTATTTT
TRBV28	TRBD1	-	13	TRBJ2-7	CATWGQGAYEQYF	TGTGCCACCTGGGGGCAGGGGGCCTACGAGCAGTACTTC
TRBV7-6	-	-	13	TRBJ2-3	CASSPGVADTQYF	TGTGCCAGCAGCCCCGGGGTGGCAGATACGCAGTATTTT
TRBV19	-	-	17	TRBJ1-1	CASSPRARSGGTTEAFF	TGTGCCAGTAGTCCCCGGGCCAGGTCTGGGGGTACCACTGAAGCTTTCTTT
TRBV7-2	TRBD1	-	14	TRBJ2-3	CASSLLQGAVTQYF	TGTGCCAGCAGCTTACTGCAGGGGGCGGTTACGCAGTATTTT
TRBV19	-	-	16	TRBJ1-4	CASSLYRTKDDEKLFF	TGTGCCAGTAGTCTCTACCGGACGAAAGACGATGAAAAACTGTTTTTT
TRBV6-4	-	-	18	TRBJ1-5	CASSDPSRGVRSNQPQHF	TGTGCCAGCAGTGACCCGAGTAGAGGGGTACGTAGCAATCAGCCCCAGCATTTT
TRBV9	-	-	15	TRBJ2-3	CASSVASSGADTQYF	TGTGCCAGCAGCGTAGCTAGTAGCGGAGCAGATACGCAGTATTTT
TRBV9	TRBD2	-	12	TRBJ2-3	CASSVVGGGQYF	TGTGCCAGCAGCGTTGTTGGCGGGGGGCAGTATTTT
TRBV5-4	-	-	15	TRBJ2-6	CASSLYSSGANVLTF	TGTGCCAGCAGCTTGTACAGCTCTGGGGCCAACGTCCTGACTTTC
TRBV9	TRBD1	-	18	TRBJ2-7	CASSVGIQGQGYSYEQYF	TGTGCCAGCAGCGTAGGAATTCAGGGACAGGGGTACTCCTACGAGCAGTACTTC
TRBV9	TRBD2	-	16	TRBJ2-1	CASSTGLAGGHVEQFF	TGTGCCAGCAGCACGGGACTAGCGGGAGGCCATGTTGAGCAGTTCTTC
TRBV6-5	-	-	13	TRBJ2-5	CASRGTDQETQYF	TGTGCCAGCCGCGGGACAGACCAAGAGACCCAGTACTTC
TRBV2	-	-	14	TRBJ2-5	CASSEMKGRETQYF	TGTGCCAGCAGTGAAATGAAGGGTAGGGAGACCCAGTACTTC
TRBV29-1	-	once	13	TRBJ2-7	CSVTTWDSYEQYF	TGCAGCGTTACGACCTGGGACTCCTACGAGCAGTACTTC
TRBV14	-	-	14	TRBJ2-7	CASSQAAVFYEQYF	TGTGCCAGCAGCCAAGCTGCAGTCTTCTACGAGCAGTACTTC
TRBV5-4	-	-	14	TRBJ1-2	CASSLVGYDYGYTF	TGTGCCAGCAGCTTGGTAGGGTACGACTATGGCTACACCTTC
TRBV5-4	-	-	14	TRBJ2-7	CASSPRDGSYEQYF	TGTGCCAGCAGCCCACGGGACGGCTCCTACGAGCAGTACTTC
TRBV28	-	-	14	TRBJ1-2	CASSLAQPNYGYTF	TGTGCCAGCAGTTTGGCGCAGCCTAACTATGGCTACACCTTC
TRBV7-9	-	-	11	TRBJ2-1	CASSARGEQFF	TGTGCCAGCAGCGCTCGGGGGGAGCAGTTCTTC
TRBV21-1	-	-	17	TRBJ2-1	CASSKATFWPGYNEQFF	TGTGCCAGCAGCAAAGCTACCTTTTGGCCCGGATACAATGAGCAGTTCTTC
TRBV14	TRBD2	-	17	TRBJ2-5	CASSQLRTSGIFETQYF	TGTGCCAGCAGCCAACTCAGGACTAGCGGGATTTTTGAGACCCAGTACTTC
TRBV15	-	-	16	TRBJ2-4	CATSIITGAAANIQYF	TGTGCCACCAGCATCATAACAGGCGCTGCGGCTAACATTCAGTACTTC
TRBV28	-	-	12	TRBJ1-2	CASSLSGGGYTF	TGTGCCAGCAGTTTAAGCGGGGGAGGCTACACCTTC
TRBV6-6	-	-	15	TRBJ2-6	CASSYSVSGANVLTF	TGTGCCAGCAGTTACTCCGTTTCTGGGGCCAACGTCCTGACTTTC
TRBV27	TRBD1	few	16	TRBJ1-1	CASSLMTGGFGTEAFF	TGTGCCAGCAGTTTAATGACAGGGGGCTTCGGCACTGAAGCTTTCTTT
TRBV27	-	few	13	TRBJ1-1	CASSIDENTEAFF	TGTGCCAGCAGTATCGACGAGAACACTGAAGCTTTCTTT
TRBV28	-	-	16	TRBJ1-2	CASSLEVAGANYGYTF	TGTGCCAGCAGTTTGGAGGTCGCAGGGGCTAACTATGGCTACACCTTC
TRBV4-2	-	-	14	TRBJ2-5	CASSPDSFQETQYF	TGTGCCAGCAGCCCTGACAGTTTCCAAGAGACCCAGTACTTC
TRBV4-1	-	-	13	TRBJ2-2	CASSQVPPGELFF	TGCGCCAGCAGCCAAGTGCCCCCCGGGGAGCTGTTTTTT
TRBV28	TRBD1	once	14	TRBJ2-2	CASRKTGPTGELFF	TGTGCCAGCAGAAAGACAGGGCCCACCGGGGAGCTGTTTTTT
TRBV7-7	-	-	14	TRBJ2-1	CASSLGRGRDEQFF	TGTGCTAGCAGCTTAGGCCGGGGGCGCGATGAGCAGTTCTTC
TRBV21-1	-	-	15	TRBJ2-3	CASSKVCQSTDTQYF	TGTGCCAGCAGCAAAGTCTGCCAAAGCACAGATACGCAGTATTTT
TRBV7-3	-	-	16	TRBJ2-3	CASSPQGVTGTDTQYF	TGTGCCAGCAGCCCACAGGGTGTAACTGGCACAGATACGCAGTATTTT
TRBV9	TRBD2	-	15	TRBJ2-1	CASGPLAGDNNEQFF	TGTGCCAGCGGCCCACTCGCGGGAGACAACAATGAGCAGTTCTTC
TRBV5-1	-	-	15	TRBJ2-1	CASSPTTGSYNEQFF	TGCGCCAGCAGCCCGACCACCGGCTCCTACAATGAGCAGTTCTTC
TRBV28	-	few	13	TRBJ2-7	CASSQASRDEQYF	TGTGCCAGCAGTCAGGCCTCCAGGGACGAGCAGTACTTC
TRBV7-2	-	-	13	TRBJ1-1	CASRLTGNTEAFF	TGTGCCAGCAGACTGACGGGGAACACTGAAGCTTTCTTT
TRBV5-1	TRBD2	-	13	TRBJ2-1	CASSEGLAGVKFF	TGCGCCAGCAGCGAGGGACTAGCGGGAGTTAAGTTCTTC
TRBV19	-	-	14	TRBJ1-1	CASSSGALYTEAFF	TGTGCCAGTAGTTCGGGGGCTTTGTACACTGAAGCTTTCTTT
TRBV29-1	-	-	10	TRBJ2-3	CSVRRDTQYF	TGCAGCGTGAGACGTGATACGCAGTATTTT
TRBV7-2	TRBD1	-	14	TRBJ2-3	CASSTGASTDTQYF	TGTGCCAGCAGTACAGGGGCCTCCACAGATACGCAGTATTTT
TRBV18	TRBD1	-	15	TRBJ1-1	CASSPRGLGNTEAFF	TGTGCCAGCTCACCAAGGGGGCTGGGGAACACTGAAGCTTTCTTT
TRBV2	TRBD2	-	16	TRBJ2-4	CASRGRLAGAKNIQYF	TGTGCCAGCAGAGGGAGACTAGCGGGAGCCAAAAACATTCAGTACTTC
TRBV10-3	TRBD2	-	15	TRBJ2-2	CAIKRLAGGTGELFF	TGTGCCATCAAGAGACTAGCGGGCGGCACCGGGGAGCTGTTTTTT
TRBV9	-	-	13	TRBJ2-5	CASNPEGQETQYF	TGTGCCAGCAACCCAGAGGGCCAAGAGACCCAGTACTTC
TRBV7-2	TRBD1	-	14	TRBJ2-7	CASSSRDSPYEQYF	TGTGCCAGCAGCTCCCGGGACAGCCCCTACGAGCAGTACTTC
TRBV4-2	-	few	14	TRBJ1-2	CASSRGPADEGYTF	TGTGCCAGCAGCCGGGGGCCGGCGGACGAAGGCTACACCTTC
TRBV7-8	TRBD2	-	16	TRBJ2-5	CASSQGLAGVGETQYF	TGTGCCAGCAGCCAGGGACTAGCGGGAGTTGGGGAGACCCAGTACTTC
TRBV27	-	once	15	TRBJ1-1	CASRGTGHLPTEAFF	TGTGCCAGCAGGGGGACGGGACACCTCCCGACTGAAGCTTTCTTT
TRBV27	-	-	15	TRBJ2-1	CASSLSGNLYNEQFF	TGTGCCAGCAGTTTATCGGGGAACTTATACAATGAGCAGTTCTTC
TRBV7-8	TRBD2	-	15	TRBJ2-3	CASSSGLAGTDTQYF	TGTGCCAGCAGCTCGGGACTAGCGGGAACAGATACGCAGTATTTT
TRBV6-5	-	-	13	TRBJ2-5	CASSQGNRETQYF	TGTGCCAGTTCACAGGGTAACCGAGAGACCCAGTACTTC
TRBV30	TRBD2	-	14	TRBJ2-3	CAWSRLAGTDTQYF	TGTGCCTGGAGTAGACTAGCGGGCACAGATACGCAGTATTTT